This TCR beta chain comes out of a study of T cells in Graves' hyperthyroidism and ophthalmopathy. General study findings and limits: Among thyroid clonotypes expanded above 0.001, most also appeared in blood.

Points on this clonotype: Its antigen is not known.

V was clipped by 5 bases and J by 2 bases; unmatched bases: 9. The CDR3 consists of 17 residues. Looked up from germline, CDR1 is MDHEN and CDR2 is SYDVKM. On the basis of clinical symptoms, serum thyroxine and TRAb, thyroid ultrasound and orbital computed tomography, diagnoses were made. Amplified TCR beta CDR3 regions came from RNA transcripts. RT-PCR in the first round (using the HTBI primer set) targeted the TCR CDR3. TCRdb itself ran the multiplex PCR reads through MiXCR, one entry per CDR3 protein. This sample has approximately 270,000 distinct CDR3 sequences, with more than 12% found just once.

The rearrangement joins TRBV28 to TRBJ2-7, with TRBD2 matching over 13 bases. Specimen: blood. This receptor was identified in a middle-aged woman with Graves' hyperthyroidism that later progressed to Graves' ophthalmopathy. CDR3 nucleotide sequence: TGTGCCAGCAGTCTAGGGATCGGGACTAGCGGGACCTACGAGCAGTACTTC. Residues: CASSLGIGTSGTYEQYF.